Listed below are T cell receptor beta chains from one sample, sequenced in a study of blood T cell repertoires in COVID-19. Assay: immunoSEQ multiplex PCR; the TCRdb copy retains only in-frame clones and omits some. Of under 50,000 clones listed, 80% to 90% are singletons. Sequencing used peripheral blood. The receptors come from a man aged 40-55 years with active COVID-19. CDR3s include the opening cysteine and the closing phenylalanine or tryptophan. A D gene is named only where the DNA matches it firmly. Size values are once, few and many counts, or a class for expanded clones, and some rows have none.

abundance | d_gene | len | j_gene | v_gene | CDR3nt | CDR3aa
- | - | 13 | TRBJ1-5 | TRBV7-9 | TGTGCCAGCAGCCGGGACAAGAATCAGCCCCAGCATTTT | CASSRDKNQPQHF
few | TRBD1 | 15 | TRBJ2-7 | TRBV5-8 | TGTGCCAGCAGCCCATGGGCGGGACAGGGCTACGAGCAGTACTTC | CASSPWAGQGYEQYF
- | - | 15 | TRBJ2-1 | TRBV2 | TGTGCCAGCATCCGAAAACTTACAGGGATCCATGAGCAGTTCTTC | CASIRKLTGIHEQFF
- | - | 16 | TRBJ2-7 | TRBV4-1 | TGCGCCAGCAGCCAAGGCCTAAGGGGCAACGCCTACGAGCAGTACTTC | CASSQGLRGNAYEQYF
- | TRBD1 | 13 | TRBJ1-2 | TRBV24-1 | TGTGCCACCAGTGAACAGGGGGTAGGTGGCTACACCTTC | CATSEQGVGGYTF
- | TRBD2 | 16 | TRBJ2-2 | TRBV7-8 | TGTGCCAGCAGCTCTAGCGGGATAACGAACACCGGGGAGCTGTTTTTT | CASSSSGITNTGELFF
- | - | 14 | TRBJ1-5 | TRBV19 | TGTGCCAGTAGTATCGACAGGTTGGATCAGCCCCAGCATTTT | CASSIDRLDQPQHF
- | TRBD2 | 17 | TRBJ2-5 | TRBV3-1/TRBV3-2 | TGTGCCAGCAGCCTCCGACTAGCGGGGGGGACTCAAGAGACCCAGTACTTC | CASSLRLAGGTQETQYF
- | TRBD2 | 15 | TRBJ2-1 | TRBV20-1 | TGCAGTGCTAGTCTCCTAGCGGGCTCCTACAATGAGCAGTTCTTC | CSASLLAGSYNEQFF
- | TRBD2 | 17 | TRBJ2-1 | TRBV5-1 | TGCGCCAGCAGCCGCGGACTAGCGGGAGGGTCCTACAATGAGCAGTTCTTC | CASSRGLAGGSYNEQFF
- | TRBD1 | 15 | TRBJ1-2 | TRBV19 | TGTGCCAGTAGTATAGCAGCCACAGGGGGCTATGGCTACACCTTC | CASSIAATGGYGYTF
- | TRBD2 | 15 | TRBJ2-7 | TRBV27 | TGTGCCAGCAGTTTTATAGCGGGAGGGACCTACGAGCAGTACTTC | CASSFIAGGTYEQYF
- | TRBD1 | 14 | TRBJ2-7 | TRBV27 | TGTGCCAGCAGTCCCGGGACAGGGGTCCACGAGCAGTACTTC | CASSPGTGVHEQYF
- | - | 13 | TRBJ2-7 | TRBV30 | TGTGCCTGGAGTACAGACATCGCCTACGAGCAGTACTTC | CAWSTDIAYEQYF
- | - | 13 | TRBJ2-1 | TRBV2 | TGTGCCAGCAGTGCTGGACAGATGGGTGAGCAGTTCTTC | CASSAGQMGEQFF